This T cell receptor beta chain was retrieved from a study of CD8+CD57+ T cells in acquired aplastic anemia. The V end lost 2 bases, the J end lost 11 bases, and 13 bases lay between the germline ends. The length of the CDR3 is 14 residues. Germline assignment: CDR1 MNHEY and CDR2 SVGAGI. CDR3 and TCR beta VDJ profiling relied on genomic DNA as the template. Using its own MiXCR run on the reads, TCRdb lists one record per CDR3 protein. Of just over 200,000 distinct CDR3 sequences listed, approximately 60% were seen once; the top ten hold around 50%. CD8+CD57+ cell expansion had been shown by flow cytometry in patients chosen for sequencing.

Sequences were obtained from sorted CD4+, CD8+, or CD8+CD57+ T cells (not recorded which) from PBMCs. This sequence was found in a human donor with aplastic anemia. The rearrangement joins TRBV6-5 to TRBJ1-6; D uncertain. CDR3 region: CASSYDWILAPLHF. CDR3 coding DNA: TGTGCCAGCAGTTACGACTGGATACTCGCACCCCTCCACTTT.